This T cell receptor (beta chain) came from a study of shared clonotypes between healthy human individuals. About the research overall: Donors, aged 18 to 49, were a couple of women and a few men.

The V end was cut by 6 bases, the J end by 7 bases, with 16 bases between. The CDR3 has 15 residues. CDR1 MNHEY and CDR2 SVGAGI come from the germline V gene. An assay was performed, and its level was deep. Assay used: immunoSEQ multiplex PCR; TCRdb lists only in-frame clones, some missing. The top ten hold around 1% of the sample, which has around 2,000,000 clones, over 85% seen once. The naive CD8 subset, CD45RO-negative cells positively selected for CCR7, excluded terminally differentiated effector memory CD45RA+ cells. The sample taken for sequencing was naive CD8+ T cells sorted from blood. The receptor was isolated from a man aged 18-30 years in good health. This chain connects TRBV6-5 to TRBJ1-6; D is undetermined. The CDR3 region is CASRNMGFLNSPLHF. The CDR3 DNA reads as TGTGCCAGCAGAAATATGGGGTTTTTGAATTCACCCCTCCACTTT.